These 8 T cell receptor beta chains share one sample of origin, sequenced in a study of T cell responses to AZD1222 COVID-19 vaccine (dated by TCRdb to the early 2020s). Libraries came from the immunoSEQ multiplex PCR assay. As stored in TCRdb, this immuneACCESS dataset retains in-frame rearrangements with V and J assigned. A fraction of the clones does not appear; measured against another copy, unresolved V genes explain less than half of the discrepancy, and the remainder lacks a known reason. This sample holds roughly 120,000 clones; approximately 94% were observed only once. Jointly, the top ten make up around 7% of the sample. This specimen's time point label, interpreted: baseline before first vaccination. The starting material was peripheral blood, obtained on day 0 of AZD1222 vaccination. The receptors come from an adult in good health.

This clone was detected only once. This chain joins TRBV12-3 or TRBV12-4 and TRBJ1-5; D gene unclear. V was shortened by 5 bases and J by 4 bases, with 9 bases between the two germline ends. The CDR3 extends over 13 amino acids. This CDR3 is CASSPLTNQPQHF. The CDR3 nucleotides are TGTGCCAGCAGTCCTCTGACAAATCAGCCCCAGCATTTT.

This clone has only one observation. The chain couples TRBV27 to TRBJ2-1, with TRBD2 matching 8 bases. V lost 2 bases, J lost 5 bases, and 5 bases stayed unmatched. From germline, CDR1 is MNHEY and CDR2 SMNVEV (reference sequence). This CDR3 is built from 15 residues. CDR3 sequence (DNA): TGTGCCAGCAGTTTAAGGCGGGAGGTCAACAATGAGCAGTTCTTC. It yields the protein CASSLRREVNNEQFF.

The rearrangement uses TRBV13 and TRBJ1-1; D is possibly TRBD1 (5 bases). The CDR3 loop spans 14 amino acids. The V gene lost 0 bases and the J gene lost 1 base, with 6 bases spanning the gap. Germline V lookup: CDR1 PRHDT, CDR2 FYEKMQ (reference sequence). CDR3 region: CASSLGQGNTEAFF. CDR3 bases: TGTGCCAGCAGCTTAGGGCAGGGGAACACTGAAGCTTTCTTT. The variable domain in full, with the rest retrieved from reference TRBV13 and TRBJ1-1, is AAGVIQSPRHLIKEKRETATLKCYPIPRHDTVYWYQQGPGQDPQFLISFYEKMQSDKGSIPDRFSAQQFSDYHSELNMSSLELGDSALYFCASSLGQGNTEAFFGQGTRLTVV.

The CDR3 DNA sequence: TGTGCCAGCAGCTTAGCAGGGGTGACAGGAACTTACGAGCAGTACTTC. Encoded protein: CASSLAGVTGTYEQYF. This rearrangement joins TRBV7-8 to TRBJ2-7; maybe TRBD1 (6 bases). With 0 bases removed from V and 4 bases from J, the gap between germline ends came to 16 bases. This CDR3 has 16 residues. The germline gives CDR1 SGHVS, CDR2 FQNEAQ.

The rearrangement uses TRBV9 and TRBJ1-5; D ambiguous. CDR1 and CDR2 from the germline V gene are SGDLS and YYNGEE. This CDR3 is 15 amino acids long. Trimming shortened V by 0 bases and J by 1 base, and 8 bases separated the two germline ends. The CDR3 loop is CASSVGGESNQPQHF. The CDR3 nucleotides read TGTGCCAGCAGCGTAGGGGGAGAGAGCAATCAGCCCCAGCATTTT.

The chain employs TRBV20-1 and TRBJ1-1, with a weak D call TRBD1 (6 bases). V gave up 7 bases and J gave up 11 bases, with 14 bases separating them. Germline V gene data show CDR1 as DFQATT and CDR2 as SNEGSKA (reference sequence). CDR3 size: 10 residues. The CDR3 nucleotides are TGCAGTGTTTTTCGCCAGGGGGCTTTCTTT. Protein sequence: CSVFRQGAFF.

The V and J genes are TRBV6-5 and TRBJ2-3; D not resolved. Trimming pared 5 bases from V and 4 bases from J, leaving 13 bases between. Germline V lookup: CDR1 MNHEY, CDR2 SVGAGI. The CDR3 covers 14 residues. This chain's CDR3 is CASSLSHAADTQYF. The CDR3, as DNA: TGTGCCAGCAGTCTCTCCCACGCCGCAGATACGCAGTATTTT.

J is TRBJ1-1 and V is TRBV5-6, with TRBD1 as a possible D gene (5 bases). This CDR3 is 17 amino acids long. V was clipped by 2 bases and J by 1 base, with 18 bases between them. Germline assignment: CDR1 SGHDT and CDR2 YYEEEE. The CDR3 coding sequence is TGTGCCAGCAGCTTTCCCCGGGCAGGGCTGGAGAACACTGAAGCTTTCTTT. This encodes CASSFPRAGLENTEAFF. Drawing the rest from reference TRBV5-6 and TRBJ1-1, the complete variable domain is DAGVTQSPTHLIKTRGQQVTLRCSPKSGHDTVSWYQQALGQGPQFIFQYYEEEERQRGNFPDRFSGHQFPNYSSELNVNALLLGDSALYLCASSFPRAGLENTEAFFGQGTRLTVV.